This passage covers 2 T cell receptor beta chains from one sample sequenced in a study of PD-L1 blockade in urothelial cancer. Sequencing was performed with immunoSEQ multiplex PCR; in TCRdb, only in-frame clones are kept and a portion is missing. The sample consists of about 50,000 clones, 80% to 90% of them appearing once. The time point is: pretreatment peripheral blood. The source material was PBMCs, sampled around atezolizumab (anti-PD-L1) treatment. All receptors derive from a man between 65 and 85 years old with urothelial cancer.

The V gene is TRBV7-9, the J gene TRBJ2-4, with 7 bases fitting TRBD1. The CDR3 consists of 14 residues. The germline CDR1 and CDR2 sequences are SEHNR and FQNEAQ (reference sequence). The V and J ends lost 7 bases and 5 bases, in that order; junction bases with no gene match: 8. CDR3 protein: CASTLDRVQNIQYF. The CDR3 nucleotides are TGTGCCAGCACCCTTGACAGGGTCCAAAACATTCAGTACTTC.

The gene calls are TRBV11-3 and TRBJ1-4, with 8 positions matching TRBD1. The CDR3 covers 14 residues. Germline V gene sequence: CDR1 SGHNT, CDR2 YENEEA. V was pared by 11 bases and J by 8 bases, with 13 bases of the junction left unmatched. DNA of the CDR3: TGTGCCTTAACCGAAAGACAGGGGCCCGAAAAACTGTTTTTT. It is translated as CALTERQGPEKLFF.